Listed here are 2 T cell receptor beta chains from one sample, sequenced in a study of T cell responses to AZD1222 COVID-19 vaccine. The assay was immunoSEQ multiplex PCR, and TCRdb's table has in-frame clones only and misses some. The profile shows approximately 68,000 clones, 87% of them singletons. This specimen consisted of peripheral blood, obtained on day 0 of AZD1222 vaccination. These receptors all come from an adult in good health.

The V and J genes are TRBV30 and TRBJ1-6, with a weak D call TRBD1 (5 bases). The V end was cut by 5 bases, the J end by 0 bases, with 14 bases between. Looked up from germline, CDR1 is GTSNPN and CDR2 is SVGIG (reference sequence). This CDR3 contains 16 residues. The CDR3 region has the DNA TGTGCCTGGGCAAATCAGGGAAGCTCCTATAATTCACCCCTCCACTTT. Its protein product is CAWANQGSSYNSPLHF.

The J gene is TRBJ2-5, the V gene TRBV27; D gene unclear. The CDR3 contains 15 residues. Germline V CDR1 and CDR2: MNHEY, SMNVEV (reference sequence). V was trimmed by 2 bases and J by 4 bases, leaving 14 bases between them. DNA of the CDR3: TGTGCCAGCAGTTTAAAAGGCCATAAACCAGAGACCCAGTACTTC. This encodes CASSLKGHKPETQYF.